These 15 T cell receptor beta chains share one sample of origin, sequenced in a study of cytomegalovirus exposure and HLA in healthy donors. 13 Jbeta primers and 60 Vbeta primers were used for the PCR. Only in-frame clones appear in the TCRdb table, and some are missing; sequencing was by immunoSEQ multiplex PCR. The data show 160,000 or so clones, with around nine tenths seen just once and under 0.95% held by the top ten. Input material: PBMCs. These receptors all stem from a woman in her 30s in good health and CMV-seronegative.

The gene calls are TRBV7-9 and TRBJ1-5; perhaps TRBD1 as D (5 bases). Trimming pared 5 bases from V and 4 bases from J, leaving 18 bases between. CDR1 is SEHNR, CDR2 FQNEAQ, per germline (reference sequence). This CDR3 has 16 amino acids. CDR3 nucleotide sequence: TGTGCCAGCAGCCCCGTCGGACAAGGAAGGAATCAGCCCCAGCATTTT. Amino acids: CASSPVGQGRNQPQHF.

The V call is TRBV7-8, the J call TRBJ2-7; TRBD2 aligns across 12 bases. CDR1 is SGHVS and CDR2 is FQNEAQ in the germline V gene. The CDR3 has 16 amino acids. V dropped 1 base and J dropped 2; count of bases not matched to a gene: 3. The chain's CDR3 is CASSLGLAGGAYEQYF. In DNA form, the CDR3 reads TGTGCCAGCAGCTTAGGGCTAGCGGGAGGGGCCTACGAGCAGTACTTC.

The chain is built from TRBV5-4 and TRBJ2-1, with a possible D match to TRBD1 (5 bases). Germline V gene data show CDR1 as SGHNT and CDR2 as YYREEE (reference sequence). The CDR3 is 13 amino acids. V lost 0 bases to trimming and J lost 9 bases, with 10 bases between them. The CDR3 coding sequence is TGTGCCAGCAGCTTGGGGGCCCAGGGTGAGCAGTTCTTC. This gives the protein CASSLGAQGEQFF. Together with reference TRBV5-4 and TRBJ2-1, the CDR3 gives the full variable domain: ETGVTQSPTHLIKTRGQQVTLRCSSQSGHNTVSWYQQALGQGPQFIFQYYREEENGRGNFPPRFSGLQFPNYSSELNVNALELDDSALYLCASSLGAQGEQFFGPGTRLTVL.

The table lists this clone with a count of one. The chain combines TRBV2 with TRBJ1-4; 9 nucleotides match TRBD1. This CDR3 has 15 amino acids. The trim removed 2 bases at V and 7 bases at J, leaving 5 bases unmatched. Germline loops: CDR1 SNHLY, CDR2 FYNNEI. The CDR3 sequence: CASSELTGGAEKLFF. CDR3 coding DNA: TGTGCCAGCAGTGAATTAACAGGGGGCGCTGAAAAACTGTTTTTT.

The rearrangement joins TRBV9 to TRBJ2-5; 8 bases agree with TRBD2. CDR3 length equals 17 residues. Per the germline V gene, CDR1 is SGDLS and CDR2 is YYNGEE. V lost 3 bases and J lost 5; bases outside the gene matches: 15. The DNA of the CDR3 is TGTGCCAGCAGCGCCGGGGGGGGTCCGGTGGCCATGGAGACCCAGTACTTC. This translates into CASSAGGGPVAMETQYF.

V and J are TRBV4-1 and TRBJ1-1; D unclear. Germline V gives CDR1 MGHRA, CDR2 YSYEKL. Trimming removed 0 bases from V and 2 bases from J, with 19 bases in between. The CDR3 consists of 18 residues. Here the CDR3 DNA reads TGCGCCAGCAGCCAAGAAGCGGTCGGCACTACGAGTAACACTGAAGCTTTCTTT. This gives the protein CASSQEAVGTTSNTEAFF.

The chain employs TRBV9 and TRBJ1-1; weak D call: TRBD1 (5 bases). V lost 5 bases, J lost 1 base, and 21 bases lay in between. CDR1 and CDR2 from the germline V gene are SGDLS and YYNGEE. This CDR3 contains 17 residues. CDR3: CASSVRGDSIGNTEAFF. The CDR3 coding sequence is TGTGCCAGCAGTGTCAGAGGGGACTCAATAGGGAACACTGAAGCTTTCTTT.

V is TRBV5-4 and J is TRBJ2-7; TRBD2 is a possible D gene (5 bases). Germline values: CDR1 SGHNT, CDR2 YYREEE (reference sequence). There are 14 residues in the CDR3. The germline V and J ends were trimmed by 3 bases and 2 bases, with 12 bases remaining between them. DNA for the CDR3: TGTGCCAGCAGCTCATGGGGAGCAACCTACGAGCAGTACTTC. It is translated as CASSSWGATYEQYF.

This chain joins TRBV5-4 and TRBJ1-1, with a tentative D call TRBD1 (6 bases). Germline lookup yields CDR1 SGHNT and CDR2 YYREEE (reference sequence). The CDR3 is 13 amino acids. V shed 6 bases and J shed 1 base, with 10 bases lying between them. Here the CDR3 DNA reads TGTGCCAGCATCGACAGGAGGAACACTGAAGCTTTCTTT. As protein: CASIDRRNTEAFF.

The chain has TRBV28 and TRBJ2-1; possibly TRBD2 for D (6 bases). CDR3 size: 16 residues. CDR1 is MDHEN and CDR2 is SYDVKM in the germline V gene. Trimming pared 1 base from V and 1 base from J, leaving 11 bases between. This CDR3 is CASSLLTRGSYNEQFF. For the CDR3, the DNA is TGTGCCAGCAGTTTATTGACTAGAGGTTCCTACAATGAGCAGTTCTTC. The full variable domain, with the rest looked up from reference TRBV28 and TRBJ2-1, is DVKVTQSSRYLVKRTGEKVFLECVQDMDHENMFWYRQDPGLGLRLIYFSYDVKMKEKGDIPEGYSVSREKKERFSLILESASTNQTSMYLCASSLLTRGSYNEQFFGPGTRLTVL.

The rearrangement uses TRBV5-5 and TRBJ1-2, with 8 positions matching TRBD1. CDR1 and CDR2 from the germline V gene are SGHKS and YYEKEE (reference sequence). J gave up 4 bases and V 3 bases, and 8 bases lay outside the gene matches. The CDR3 has 15 residues. The DNA for the CDR3 is TGTGCCAGCAGCTCGATGGACAGGGCTCCCTATGGCTACACCTTC. Translating it yields CASSSMDRAPYGYTF.

The V and J genes are TRBV7-2 and TRBJ1-4, with a possible D match to TRBD1 (5 bases). The CDR3 totals 15 residues. V was cut by 6 bases and J by 3 bases, with 14 bases left in between. Looked up from germline, CDR1 is SGHTA and CDR2 is FQGNSA. For the CDR3, the DNA is TGTGCCAGCAGAGAACAGCGGGGGGCTAATGAAAAACTGTTTTTT. It specifies CASREQRGANEKLFF.

The sample holds one count of this clone. V is TRBV10-3 and J is TRBJ2-6, with TRBD2 matching 7 bases. CDR1 is ENHRY and CDR2 is SYGVKD in the germline V gene. The length of the CDR3 is 15 residues. The trim removed 10 bases at V and 0 bases at J, leaving 6 bases unmatched. This CDR3 is CASKREPSGANVLTF. The CDR3 DNA is TGTGCCAGCAAGCGGGAACCCTCTGGGGCCAACGTCCTGACTTTC.

This chain's CDR3 is CASSEGTSVGKLFF. In DNA, the CDR3 is TGTGCCAGCAGTGAAGGGACATCGGTCGGAAAACTGTTTTTT. The chain carries TRBV6-1 and TRBJ1-4; D might be TRBD1 (5 bases). The V end was cut by 1 base, the J end by 10 bases, with 13 bases between. This CDR3 is 14 amino acids long. The germline V gene encodes CDR1 MNHNS and CDR2 SASEGT.

This clone showed up just once. The chain links TRBV5-4 to TRBJ2-3; 9 bases line up with TRBD1. Germline assignment: CDR1 SGHNT and CDR2 YYREEE (reference sequence). Unmatched junction bases numbered 3, after V lost 6 bases and J lost 1 base. The CDR3 runs to 14 residues. CDR3 region: CASTRDRGTDTQYF. The CDR3 nucleotides read TGTGCCAGCACTCGGGACAGGGGCACAGATACGCAGTATTTT.